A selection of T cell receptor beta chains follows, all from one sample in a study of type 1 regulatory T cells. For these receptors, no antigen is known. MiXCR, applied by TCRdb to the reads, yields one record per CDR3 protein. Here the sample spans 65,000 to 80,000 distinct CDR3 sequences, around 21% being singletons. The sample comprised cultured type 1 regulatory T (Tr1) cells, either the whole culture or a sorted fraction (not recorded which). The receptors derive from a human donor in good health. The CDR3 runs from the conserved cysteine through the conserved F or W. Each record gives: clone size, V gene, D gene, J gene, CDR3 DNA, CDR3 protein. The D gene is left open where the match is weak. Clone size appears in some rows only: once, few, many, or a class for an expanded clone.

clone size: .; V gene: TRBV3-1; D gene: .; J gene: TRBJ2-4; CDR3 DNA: TGTGCCAGCAGCCAAACCCCAGGTGGGGAAAACATTCAGTACTTC; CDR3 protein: CASSQTPGGENIQYF
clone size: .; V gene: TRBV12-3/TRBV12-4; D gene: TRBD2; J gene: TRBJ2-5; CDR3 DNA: TGTGCCAGCAGGCTGACTAGCGGGGCTTCGGTCGGGACCCAGTACTTC; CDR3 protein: CASRLTSGASVGTQYF
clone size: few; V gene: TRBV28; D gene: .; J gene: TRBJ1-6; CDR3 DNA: TGTGCCAGCAGCGTACCGGGACGCAGCTATAATTCACCCCTCCACTTT; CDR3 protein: CASSVPGRSYNSPLHF
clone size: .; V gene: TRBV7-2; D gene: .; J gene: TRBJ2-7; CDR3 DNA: TGTGCCAGCAGCTTATGGATAGACTCCTACGAGCAGTACTTC; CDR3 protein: CASSLWIDSYEQYF
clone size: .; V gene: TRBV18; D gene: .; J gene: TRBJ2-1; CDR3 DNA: TGTGCCAGCTCGCTCACAGGAGAGCAGTTCTTC; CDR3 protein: CASSLTGEQFF
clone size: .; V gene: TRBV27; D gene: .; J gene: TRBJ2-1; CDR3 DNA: TGTGCCAGCAGTTTATTCGGGGCCCCTAATGAGCAGTTCTTC; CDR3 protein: CASSLFGAPNEQFF
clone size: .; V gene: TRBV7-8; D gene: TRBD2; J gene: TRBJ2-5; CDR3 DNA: TGTGCCAGCAGCTTCCAGGGGCTAGCGGGAGTAGGGACCCAGTACTTC; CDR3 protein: CASSFQGLAGVGTQYF
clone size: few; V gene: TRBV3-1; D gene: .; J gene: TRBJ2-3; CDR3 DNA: TGTGCCAGCAGCCAAGGGTCCCCGGCTCGGCCGCAGTATTTT; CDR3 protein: CASSQGSPARPQYF
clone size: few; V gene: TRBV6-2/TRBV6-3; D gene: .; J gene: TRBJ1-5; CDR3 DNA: TGTGCCAGCTGCCGTTGGGAGGGAAATCAGCCCCAGCATTTT; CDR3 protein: CASCRWEGNQPQHF
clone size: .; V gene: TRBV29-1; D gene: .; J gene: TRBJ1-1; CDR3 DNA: TGCAGCGTTGACAGGGGCGGTTCTGAAGCTTTCTTT; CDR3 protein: CSVDRGGSEAFF
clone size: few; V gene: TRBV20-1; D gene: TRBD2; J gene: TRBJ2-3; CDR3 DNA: TGCAGTGCTACCCGACCGGGACTAGCGGATCTCCCGGATACGCAGTATTTT; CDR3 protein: CSATRPGLADLPDTQYF
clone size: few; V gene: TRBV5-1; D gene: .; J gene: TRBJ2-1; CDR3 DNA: TGCGCCAGCAGCTTGGGGGGAGGAGTGAATGAGCAGTTCTTC; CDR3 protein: CASSLGGGVNEQFF
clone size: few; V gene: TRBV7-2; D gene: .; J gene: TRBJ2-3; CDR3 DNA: TGTGCCAGCAGCTTAGATCCAGCCGGAGATACGCAGTATTTT; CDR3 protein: CASSLDPAGDTQYF
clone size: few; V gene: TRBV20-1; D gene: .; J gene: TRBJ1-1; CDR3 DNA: TGCAGTGCTAGAGAGAGCCAGTACACTGAAGCTTTCTTT; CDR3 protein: CSARESQYTEAFF
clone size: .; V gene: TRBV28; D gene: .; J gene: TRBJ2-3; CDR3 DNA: TGTGCCAGCAGCCCCTCGGGGTCGGCAGATACGCAGTATTTT; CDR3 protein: CASSPSGSADTQYF
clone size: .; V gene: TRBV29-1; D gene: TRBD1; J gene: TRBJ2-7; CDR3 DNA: TGCAGCGCCCTCAGGGGGACAGGGACGCTCGAGCAGTACTTC; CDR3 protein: CSALRGTGTLEQYF
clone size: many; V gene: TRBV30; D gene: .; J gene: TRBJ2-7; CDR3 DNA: TGTGCCTGGGCTTTCCTCAGGGGCGAGCAGTACTTC; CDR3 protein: CAWAFLRGEQYF
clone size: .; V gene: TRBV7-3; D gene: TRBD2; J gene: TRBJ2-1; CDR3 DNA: TGTGCCAGCAGCTTAAGAGGTCTAGCGGGAGGGGGTTGGTTCTTC; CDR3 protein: CASSLRGLAGGGWFF
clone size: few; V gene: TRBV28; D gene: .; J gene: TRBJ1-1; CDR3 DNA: TGTGCCAGCAGCTGGGGGTCCACTGAAGCTTTCTTT; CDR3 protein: CASSWGSTEAFF
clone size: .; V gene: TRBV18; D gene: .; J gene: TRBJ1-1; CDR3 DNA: TGTGCCAGCTCACCGACAGGGAACACTGAAGCTTTCTTT; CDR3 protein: CASSPTGNTEAFF
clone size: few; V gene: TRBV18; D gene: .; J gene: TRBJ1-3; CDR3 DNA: TGTGCCAGCTCCCTCGACGGACGGTCGACCTTAATATCTGGAAACACCATATATTTT; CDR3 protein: CASSLDGRSTLISGNTIYF
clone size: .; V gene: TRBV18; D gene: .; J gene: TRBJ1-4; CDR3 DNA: TGTGCCAGCTCACCCAGTCGGACGGCTGAAAAACTGTTTTTT; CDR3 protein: CASSPSRTAEKLFF
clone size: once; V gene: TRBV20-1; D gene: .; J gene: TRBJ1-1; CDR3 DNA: TGCAGTGCTGTCGACCCGCTGGACACTGAAGCTTTCTTT; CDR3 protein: CSAVDPLDTEAFF
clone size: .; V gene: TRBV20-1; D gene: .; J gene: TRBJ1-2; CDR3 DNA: TGCAGTGCTAGGGAGACTAGGGGGAAAGGCTACACCTTC; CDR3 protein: CSARETRGKGYTF
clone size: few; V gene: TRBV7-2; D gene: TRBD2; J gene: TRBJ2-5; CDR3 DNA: TGTGCCAGCCGGCAACTTAGCGGGAGGTCTCCAGGGCAAGAGACCCAGTACTTC; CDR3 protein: CASRQLSGRSPGQETQYF
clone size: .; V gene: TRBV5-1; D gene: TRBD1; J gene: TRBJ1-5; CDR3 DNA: TGCGCCAGCAGCTCACAGGGGTTGGATCAGCCCCAGCATTTT; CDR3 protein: CASSSQGLDQPQHF
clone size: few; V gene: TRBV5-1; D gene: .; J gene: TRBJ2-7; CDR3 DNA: TGCGCCAGCAGCTGGGGGGCCGGATCCTACGAGCAGTACTTC; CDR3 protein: CASSWGAGSYEQYF
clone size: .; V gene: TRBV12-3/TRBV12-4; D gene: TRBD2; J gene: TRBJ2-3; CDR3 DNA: TGTGCCAGCAGTTTCTCGGCGGGAGGGCCGAGGGATACGCAGTATTTT; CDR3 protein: CASSFSAGGPRDTQYF
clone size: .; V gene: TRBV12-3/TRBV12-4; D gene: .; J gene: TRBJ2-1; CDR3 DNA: TGTGCCAGCAGTTCCCCCGTTGGCGGCGCCCTTAACAATGAGCAGTTCTTC; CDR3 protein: CASSSPVGGALNNEQFF
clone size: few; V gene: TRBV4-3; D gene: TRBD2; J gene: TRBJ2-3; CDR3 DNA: TGCGCCAGCAGCCAAGACCCTGATAGCGGGAGGATGCAGTATTTT; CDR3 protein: CASSQDPDSGRMQYF
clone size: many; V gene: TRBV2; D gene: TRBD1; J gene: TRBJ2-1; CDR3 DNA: TGTGCCAGCAGTGCCGGGACAGAGGGCCTTAAGCAGTTCTTC; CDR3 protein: CASSAGTEGLKQFF
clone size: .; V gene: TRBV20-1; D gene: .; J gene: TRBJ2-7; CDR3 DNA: TGCAGTGCTGTCCGACTGGACTACGAGCAGTACTTC; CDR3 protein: CSAVRLDYEQYF
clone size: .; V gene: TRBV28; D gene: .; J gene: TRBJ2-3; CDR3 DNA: TGTGCCAGCAGTGCACCCGACCGAGCCACGCAGTATTTT; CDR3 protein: CASSAPDRATQYF
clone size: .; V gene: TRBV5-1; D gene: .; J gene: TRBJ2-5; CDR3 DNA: TGCGCCAGCAGCTTGATGTCCGACGAGACCCAGTACTTC; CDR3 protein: CASSLMSDETQYF
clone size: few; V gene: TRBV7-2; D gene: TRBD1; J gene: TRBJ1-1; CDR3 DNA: TGTGCCAGCAGCCTGGCGACAGGGATGAACACTGAAGCTTTCTTT; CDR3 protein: CASSLATGMNTEAFF
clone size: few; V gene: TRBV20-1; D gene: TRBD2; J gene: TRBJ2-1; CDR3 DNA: TGCAGTGCCTTAGAGGCTAGCGGGTTGTCCTACAATGAGCAGTTCTTC; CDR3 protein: CSALEASGLSYNEQFF
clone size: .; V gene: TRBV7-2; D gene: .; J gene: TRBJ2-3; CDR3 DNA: TGTGCCAGCAGCTTAGACCCGGGAACAGATACGCAGTATTTT; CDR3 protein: CASSLDPGTDTQYF
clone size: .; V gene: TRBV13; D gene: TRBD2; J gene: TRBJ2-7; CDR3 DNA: TGTGCCAGCAACTCCGGGACTAGCGGGAGCGGGCAGTACTTC; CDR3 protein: CASNSGTSGSGQYF
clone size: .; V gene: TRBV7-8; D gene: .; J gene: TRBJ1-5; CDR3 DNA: TGTGCCAGCAGCTTAACAGACGGGAATCAGCCCCAGCATTTT; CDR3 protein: CASSLTDGNQPQHF
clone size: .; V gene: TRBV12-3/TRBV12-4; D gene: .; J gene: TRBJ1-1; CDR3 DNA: TGTGCCAGCAGTTTAACGGAGGGGAACACTGAAGCTTTCTTT; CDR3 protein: CASSLTEGNTEAFF
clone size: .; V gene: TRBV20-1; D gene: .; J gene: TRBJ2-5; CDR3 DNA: TGCAGTGCGGGGCGAGACTATCAAGAGGCCCAGTACTTC; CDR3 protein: CSAGRDYQEAQYF
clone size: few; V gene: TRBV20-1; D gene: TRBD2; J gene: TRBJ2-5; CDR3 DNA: TGCAGTGCTTCCCCCTTATCCGGGACTAGCAGGCAAGAGACCCAGTACTTC; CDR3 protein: CSASPLSGTSRQETQYF
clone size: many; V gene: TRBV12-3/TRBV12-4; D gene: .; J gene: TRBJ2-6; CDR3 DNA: TGTGCCAGCAGCGCCTCTGGGGCCAACGTCCTGACTTTC; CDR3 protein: CASSASGANVLTF
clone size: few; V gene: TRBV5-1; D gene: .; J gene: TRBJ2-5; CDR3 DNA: TGCGCCAGCAGCTTCCCTCAGGGGAGAGAGACCCAGTACTTC; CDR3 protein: CASSFPQGRETQYF
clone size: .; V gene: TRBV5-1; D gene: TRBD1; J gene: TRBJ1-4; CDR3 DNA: TGCGCCAGCAGTTTACAGGGGCAGGATGAAAAACTGTTTTTT; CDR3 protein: CASSLQGQDEKLFF
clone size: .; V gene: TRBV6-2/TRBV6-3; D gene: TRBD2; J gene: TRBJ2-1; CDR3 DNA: TGTGCCAGCAACTCCGGCGGTAGCGGGAGGAATGAGCAGTTCTTC; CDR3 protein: CASNSGGSGRNEQFF
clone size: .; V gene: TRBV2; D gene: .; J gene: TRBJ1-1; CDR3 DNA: TGTGCCGGCGGATACGAAAGGTCAGGAGCTTTCTTT; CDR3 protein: CAGGYERSGAFF
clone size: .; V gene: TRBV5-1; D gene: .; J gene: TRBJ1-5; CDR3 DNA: TGCGCCAGCAGCTTGAATGGCAGGACGGTTGAGGCCCAGCATTTT; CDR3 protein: CASSLNGRTVEAQHF
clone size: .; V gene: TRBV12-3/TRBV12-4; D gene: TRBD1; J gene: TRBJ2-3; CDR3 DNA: TGTGCCAGCAGGAGGGGGCGGGTTTCATTCACAGATACGCAGTATTTT; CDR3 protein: CASRRGRVSFTDTQYF
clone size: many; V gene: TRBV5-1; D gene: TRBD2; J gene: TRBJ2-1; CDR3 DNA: TGCGCCAGCAGTTATCGGGGGGGGGACAATGAGCAGTTCTTC; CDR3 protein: CASSYRGGDNEQFF